Below, 29 T cell receptor beta chains from the same sample are listed, as sequenced in a study of beta chain features in type 1 diabetes. Sequenced material consisted of expressed TCRB transcripts (all of the isolated RNA was reverse transcribed). Clones were read by immunoSEQ multiplex PCR, and TCRdb kept only the in-frame ones, dropping some. The sample has roughly 400,000 clones, less than 15% seen once. Input material: naive CD4+ T cells from blood. Receptors were obtained from a woman aged 18-29 years in good health.

This clone was seen a handful of times. V gene TRBV10-3 combines with J gene TRBJ1-2; maybe TRBD1 (6 bases). Germline CDR1 and CDR2: ENHRY and SYGVKD. CDR3 length equals 13 residues. With 4 bases removed from V and 5 bases from J, the gap between germline ends came to 11 bases. The CDR3 sequence is CAISAGDGYGYTF. DNA of the CDR3: TGTGCCATCAGTGCAGGGGATGGGTATGGCTACACCTTC.

The V call is TRBV11-2, the J call TRBJ2-2; 8 bases fit TRBD1. With V trimmed by 4 bases and J by 0 bases, 4 bases remained unmatched. This CDR3 spans 16 amino acids. Germline V gene sequence: CDR1 SGHAT, CDR2 FQNNGV. This CDR3 is CASSSWTGSNTGELFF. The CDR3 nucleotides read TGTGCCAGCAGCTCCTGGACAGGGTCGAACACCGGGGAGCTGTTTTTT.

The chain couples TRBV30 to TRBJ1-5, with D possibly being TRBD1 (6 bases). The length of the CDR3 is 15 residues. Germline V gene sequence: CDR1 GTSNPN, CDR2 SVGIG (reference sequence). V dropped 0 bases and J dropped 3 bases, with 12 bases sitting between them. The CDR3 reads CAWSVMGHINQPQHF. CDR3 bases: TGTGCCTGGAGTGTAATGGGACACATCAATCAGCCCCAGCATTTT.

This clone has just a few counts. V gene TRBV7-2 combines with J gene TRBJ2-2; 7 nucleotides line up with TRBD2. The CDR3 contains 17 residues. V shed 4 bases, J shed 2 bases, and the junction held 10 bases outside the gene matches. In germline, CDR1 is SGHTA, CDR2 FQGNSA. The CDR3 sequence is CASSSRSIAGNTGELFF. The CDR3, as DNA: TGTGCCAGCAGCTCTCGATCTATAGCGGGTAACACCGGGGAGCTGTTTTTT.

The chain uses TRBV25-1 and TRBJ1-1; D possibly corresponds to TRBD1 (6 bases). The V and J ends lost 10 bases and 1 base respectively, with 13 bases between them. This CDR3 comprises 13 residues. The germline gives CDR1 MGHDK, CDR2 SYGVNS. This CDR3 reads CATQGRRNTEAFF. DNA of the CDR3: TGTGCCACACAGGGACGGAGGAACACTGAAGCTTTCTTT. The full variable domain, in which reference TRBV25-1 and TRBJ1-1 provide the parts outside the CDR3, is EADIYQTPRYLVIGTGKKITLECSQTMGHDKMYWYQQDPGMELHLIHYSYGVNSTEKGDLSSESTVSRIRTEHFPLTLESARPSHTSQYLCATQGRRNTEAFFGQGTRLTVV.

V usage is TRBV5-1 and J usage is TRBJ1-2; the match to TRBD1 covers 8 bases. After removal of 0 bases from V and 7 bases from J, the junction contained 8 bases not matched to a gene. In germline, CDR1 is SGHRS, CDR2 YFSETQ. The CDR3 has 15 residues. As DNA, the CDR3 is TGCGCCAGCAGCTTGGCCTCGACAGGGGCGGGTGGCTACACCTTC. It codes for CASSLASTGAGGYTF.

The V gene is TRBV12-5, the J gene TRBJ2-5; D ambiguous. Germline V lookup: CDR1 LGHNT, CDR2 FRNRAP. Deletions cut 3 bases from V and 5 bases from J, with 7 bases between. CDR3 length: 12 amino acids. Here the CDR3 DNA reads TGTGCTAGTGGTTTCCCCGGGGAGACCCAGTACTTC. Amino acid sequence: CASGFPGETQYF.

This clone occurred a few times. The J gene is TRBJ1-5, the V gene TRBV30; 7 bases are shared with TRBD1. The germline V gene encodes CDR1 GTSNPN and CDR2 SVGIG (reference sequence). The CDR3 is 15 residues long. Trimming cost V 4 bases and J 5 bases; bases outside gene matches: 11. CDR3 sequence: CAWNSGGHPHQPQHF. As DNA, the CDR3 is TGTGCCTGGAACTCAGGGGGACATCCCCATCAGCCCCAGCATTTT.

The chain uses TRBV7-2 and TRBJ1-4; a weak D match, TRBD1 (5 bases). The CDR3 extends over 17 amino acids. Deletions cut 5 bases from V and 4 bases from J, with 20 bases between. CDR1 and CDR2 from the germline V gene are SGHTA and FQGNSA. The CDR3 region has the DNA TGTGCCAGCAGCAGGAATTTGGAGACCGGGGGTAATGAAAAACTGTTTTTT. This codes for CASSRNLETGGNEKLFF.

The gene calls are TRBV19 and TRBJ2-2; the D is unclear. V was trimmed by 6 bases and J by 6 bases, leaving 5 bases between them. The V gene's germline CDR1 is LNHDA and CDR2 SQIVND (reference sequence). This CDR3 comprises 11 residues. The CDR3 nucleotides read TGTGCCAGTAGGCAGGCCGGGGAGCTGTTTTTT. The encoded protein is CASRQAGELFF.

The J gene is TRBJ2-2, the V gene TRBV5-1; D gene ambiguous. V lost 1 base to trimming and J lost 1 base, with 5 bases between them. The V gene's germline CDR1 is SGHRS and CDR2 YFSETQ. The CDR3 runs 14 residues. The CDR3 protein is CASSLFRNTGELFF. The CDR3 coding sequence is TGCGCCAGCAGCTTGTTCAGGAACACCGGGGAGCTGTTTTTT.

This chain links TRBV5-4 with TRBJ2-7, with 8 bases fitting TRBD1. Losses at the gene ends were 6 bases for V and 0 bases for J; bases not matched to a gene: 8. The CDR3 runs 15 residues. Germline V gene lookup returns CDR1 SGHNT and CDR2 YYREEE (reference sequence). Here the CDR3 reads CASTYSGTGSYEQYF. CDR3 DNA: TGTGCCAGCACCTATTCCGGGACAGGCTCCTACGAGCAGTACTTC.

This clone was seen a handful of times. The chain employs TRBV29-1 and TRBJ2-7, with D possibly matching TRBD2 (5 bases). From germline, CDR1 is SQVTM and CDR2 ANQGSEA. Trimming shortened V by 1 base and J by 2 bases, and 15 bases separated the two germline ends. The CDR3 contains 15 residues. CDR3 protein: CSVEGGRGATYEQYF. CDR3 DNA: TGCAGCGTTGAAGGCGGGCGCGGAGCTACCTACGAGCAGTACTTC.

This clone has a handful of counts. The V gene is TRBV5-6, the J gene TRBJ2-7; possible D gene TRBD1, 6 bases. In germline, CDR1 is SGHDT, CDR2 YYEEEE. The ends were cut back, 5 bases at V and 1 base at J, with 16 bases in the middle. CDR3 length equals 15 residues. This CDR3 reads CASSSPGTFSYEQYF. The CDR3 DNA sequence: TGTGCCAGCAGTTCTCCAGGGACATTTTCCTACGAGCAGTACTTC.

The rearrangement joins TRBV6-5 to TRBJ2-1; D is ambiguous. The CDR3 runs to 12 residues. The V and J ends lost 6 bases and 7 bases respectively, with 10 bases between them. Germline CDR1 MNHEY, CDR2 SVGAGI. DNA of the CDR3: TGTGCCAGCAGAACTAACCGAAATGAGCAGTTCTTC. Translation: CASRTNRNEQFF.

This clone was observed once. The rearrangement uses TRBV28 and TRBJ2-1; 13 bases match TRBD2. The CDR3 is 14 residues long. The V gene end was trimmed by 6 bases and the J gene end by 5 bases; junction bases not matched to a gene: 1. Germline V gives CDR1 MDHEN, CDR2 SYDVKM. The CDR3 DNA follows: TGTGCCAGCAGCGGGACTAGCGGGAACAATGAGCAGTTCTTC. It translates to CASSGTSGNNEQFF.

The J gene is TRBJ2-1, the V gene TRBV30, with 10 bases that match TRBD2. Germline lookup yields CDR1 GTSNPN and CDR2 SVGIG (reference sequence). V dropped 5 bases and J dropped 2; count of bases not matched to a gene: 3. The CDR3 covers 14 residues. The CDR3, as DNA: TGTGCCTGGTTAACTAGCGGGACCTACAATGAGCAGTTCTTC. The encoded protein is CAWLTSGTYNEQFF.

This clone was observed a single time. V gene TRBV30 combines with J gene TRBJ2-2; 9 bases are shared with TRBD2. V shed 1 base and J 2 bases; nucleotides not matched to a gene: 5. CDR3 length: 16 amino acids. Germline-derived CDR1 and CDR2 are GTSNPN and SVGIG (reference sequence). The CDR3 here is CAWSGAGGLNTGELFF. CDR3 sequence (DNA): TGTGCCTGGAGTGGGGCGGGAGGGCTTAACACCGGGGAGCTGTTTTTT.

This clone has a handful of counts. The DNA for the CDR3 is TGTGCCAGTAGCGGCACGGGGCTAGCGACGGGGGAGCAGTACTTC. It translates to CASSGTGLATGEQYF. This chain connects TRBV19 to TRBJ2-7; possibly TRBD2 for D (6 bases). Trimming took off 6 bases at V and 7 bases at J, with 22 bases between the two ends. Germline V lookup: CDR1 LNHDA, CDR2 SQIVND (reference sequence). CDR3 size: 15 residues.

In this sample, this clone turned up a few times. The J gene is TRBJ2-2, the V gene TRBV7-9, with a weak D call TRBD2 (6 bases). Germline-derived CDR1 and CDR2 are SEHNR and FQNEAQ (reference sequence). The CDR3 is 14 amino acids. Trimming stripped 5 bases from V and 6 bases from J, with 13 bases between. The CDR3 here is CASSLTGAAGELFF. CDR3 sequence (DNA): TGTGCCAGCAGCCTCACGGGAGCCGCCGGGGAGCTGTTTTTT.

This clone has just a few counts. V gene TRBV7-3 combines with J gene TRBJ2-1; D might be TRBD1 (5 bases). The CDR3 consists of 14 residues. V was cut by 3 bases and J by 4 bases, with 10 bases left in between. Germline-derived CDR1 and CDR2 are SGHTA and FQGTGA. Written as DNA, the CDR3 is TGTGCCAGCAGCTTGATCTCAGGGTACAATGAGCAGTTCTTC. Its translation: CASSLISGYNEQFF.

The chain has TRBV18 and TRBJ2-7; 9 bases match TRBD2. Germline trimming cut 4 bases from V and 6 bases from J; bases unmatched to any gene: 13. CDR1 and CDR2 (germline): KGHSH, LQKENI. The CDR3 has 16 amino acids. In nucleotides, the CDR3 is TGTGCCAGCTCACAGCTACCGGGACTAGCTGCAGGCGAGCAGTACTTC. Residues: CASSQLPGLAAGEQYF.

This clone appeared a few times. The V gene is TRBV30, the J gene TRBJ2-1; 7 nucleotides line up with TRBD2. Per the germline V gene, CDR1 is GTSNPN and CDR2 is SVGIG (reference sequence). V was pared by 0 bases and J by 4 bases, with 3 bases of the junction left unmatched. CDR3 size: 14 residues. CDR3 loop: CAWSVVAGYNEQFF. The CDR3 DNA is TGTGCCTGGAGTGTAGTAGCGGGTTACAATGAGCAGTTCTTC.

In this sample, this clone turned up once. V and J are TRBV28 and TRBJ1-5; D unresolved. V lost 1 base to trimming and J lost 3 bases, with 13 bases between them. Germline V gene data show CDR1 as MDHEN and CDR2 as SYDVKM. The CDR3 has 16 residues. In DNA form, the CDR3 reads TGTGCCAGCAGTTTATCCCAGGCCACGATCAATCAGCCCCAGCATTTT. It codes for CASSLSQATINQPQHF.

This clone was observed a handful of times. The rearrangement uses TRBV4-2 and TRBJ1-5; TRBD1 matches 9 bases. CDR3 length: 16 amino acids. Per the germline V gene, CDR1 is LGHNA and CDR2 is YNFKEQ. V gave up 1 base and J gave up 5 bases; unmatched junction bases: 6. CDR3 protein: CASSQAWDRVDQPQHF. The CDR3 DNA sequence: TGTGCCAGCAGCCAAGCCTGGGACAGGGTGGATCAGCCCCAGCATTTT.

In regard to this clone: Mismatch with germline at one junction end may stem from a read error. The chain carries TRBV7-2 and TRBJ2-1; 9 bases line up with TRBD2. Germline CDR1 and CDR2: SGHTA and FQGNSA. The CDR3 has 12 amino acids. CDR3 region: CASSLRAGGPLF. The CDR3 DNA follows: TGTGCCAGCAGCTTAAGGGCGGGAGGGCCTCTCTTC.

This clone was seen a handful of times. The chain joins TRBV4-1 to TRBJ2-7, with 11 bases aligning to TRBD2. The CDR3 length is 14 residues. The ends lost 4 bases at V and 6 bases at J; junction bases unmatched: 5. Germline assignment: CDR1 MGHRA and CDR2 YSYEKL. Here the CDR3 DNA reads TGCGCCAGCAGCCTAGCGGGAGGGCCCGGCGAGCAGTACTTC. It translates to CASSLAGGPGEQYF.

The chain recombines TRBV5-1 with TRBJ2-1, with TRBD2 identical over 7 bases. The V gene's germline CDR1 is SGHRS and CDR2 YFSETQ. The CDR3 consists of 16 residues. V trimming: 0 bases; J trimming: 8 bases; junction bases outside the gene matches: 11. This CDR3 is CASSLVGGSNRDEQFF. As DNA, the CDR3 is TGCGCCAGCAGCTTGGTTGGCGGGAGTAATAGGGATGAGCAGTTCTTC.

The rearrangement uses TRBV27 and TRBJ1-1; D may be TRBD1 (5 bases). V gave up 5 bases and J gave up 4 bases, with 8 bases separating them. The V gene's germline CDR1 is MNHEY and CDR2 SMNVEV (reference sequence). The CDR3 runs 12 residues. In DNA, the CDR3 is TGTGCCAGCAGTGTAAGGGGCACTGAAGCTTTCTTT. This encodes CASSVRGTEAFF.